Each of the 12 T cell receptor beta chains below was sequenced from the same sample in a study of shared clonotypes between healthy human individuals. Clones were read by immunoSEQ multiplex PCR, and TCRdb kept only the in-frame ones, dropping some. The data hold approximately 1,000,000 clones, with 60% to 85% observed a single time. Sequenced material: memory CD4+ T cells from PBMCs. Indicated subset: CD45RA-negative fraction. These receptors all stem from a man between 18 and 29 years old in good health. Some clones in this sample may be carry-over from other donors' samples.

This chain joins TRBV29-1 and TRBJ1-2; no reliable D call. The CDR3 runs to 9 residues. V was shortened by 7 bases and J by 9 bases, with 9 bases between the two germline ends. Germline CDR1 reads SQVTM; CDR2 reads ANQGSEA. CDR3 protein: CSGGERYTF. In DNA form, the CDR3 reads TGCAGCGGCGGTGAACGCTACACCTTC.

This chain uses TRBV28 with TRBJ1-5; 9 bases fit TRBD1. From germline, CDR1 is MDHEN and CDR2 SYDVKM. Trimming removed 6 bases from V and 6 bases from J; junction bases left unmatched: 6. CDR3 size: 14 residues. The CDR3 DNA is TGTGCCAGCAGCCGAGGGACAGGGAGTCAGCCCCAGCATTTT. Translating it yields CASSRGTGSQPQHF.

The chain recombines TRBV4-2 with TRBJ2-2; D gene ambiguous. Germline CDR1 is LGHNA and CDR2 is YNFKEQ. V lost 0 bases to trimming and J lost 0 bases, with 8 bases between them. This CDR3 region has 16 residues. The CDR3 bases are TGTGCCAGCAGCCAAGATGGGCTACCGAACACCGGGGAGCTGTTTTTT. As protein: CASSQDGLPNTGELFF.

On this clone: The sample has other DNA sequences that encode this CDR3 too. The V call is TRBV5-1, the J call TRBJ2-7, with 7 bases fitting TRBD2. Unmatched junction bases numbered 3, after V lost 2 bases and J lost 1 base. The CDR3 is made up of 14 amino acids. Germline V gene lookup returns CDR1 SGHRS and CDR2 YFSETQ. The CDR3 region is CASSLGLVSYEQYF. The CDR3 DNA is TGCGCCAGCAGCTTAGGACTAGTTTCCTACGAGCAGTACTTC.

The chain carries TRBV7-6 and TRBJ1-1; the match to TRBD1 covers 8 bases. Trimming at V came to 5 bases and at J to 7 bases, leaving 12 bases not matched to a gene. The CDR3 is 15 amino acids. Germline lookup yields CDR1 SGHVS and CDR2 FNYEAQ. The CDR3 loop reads CASSQNYRGFDEAFF. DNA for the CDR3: TGTGCCAGCAGCCAGAATTACAGGGGGTTCGATGAAGCTTTCTTT.

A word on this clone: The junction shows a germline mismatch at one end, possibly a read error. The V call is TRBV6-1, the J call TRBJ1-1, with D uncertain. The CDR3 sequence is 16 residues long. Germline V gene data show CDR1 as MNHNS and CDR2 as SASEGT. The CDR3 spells CASSVRNSRMNTEASF. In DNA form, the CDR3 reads TGTGCCAGCAGTGTAAGGAACAGCCGGATGAACACTGAAGCTTCCTTT.

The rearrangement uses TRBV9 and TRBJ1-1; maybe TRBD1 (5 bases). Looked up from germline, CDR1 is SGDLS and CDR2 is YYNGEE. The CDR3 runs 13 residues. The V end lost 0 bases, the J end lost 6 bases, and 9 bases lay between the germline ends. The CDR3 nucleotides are TGTGCCAGCAGCGTAGACTGGGGGGCTGAAGCTTTCTTT. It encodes CASSVDWGAEAFF.

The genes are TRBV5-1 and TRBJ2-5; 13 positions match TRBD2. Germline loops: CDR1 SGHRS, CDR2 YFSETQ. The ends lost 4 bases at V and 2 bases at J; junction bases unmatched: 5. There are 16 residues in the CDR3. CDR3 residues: CASSPRTSGSQETQYF. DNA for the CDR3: TGCGCCAGCAGCCCTAGGACTAGCGGGAGTCAAGAGACCCAGTACTTC.

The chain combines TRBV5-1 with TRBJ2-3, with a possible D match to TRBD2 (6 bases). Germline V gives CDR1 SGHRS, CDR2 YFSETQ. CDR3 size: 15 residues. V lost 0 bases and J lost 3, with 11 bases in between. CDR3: CASSLGRVMTDTQYF. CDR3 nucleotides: TGCGCCAGCAGCTTGGGGAGGGTAATGACAGATACGCAGTATTTT. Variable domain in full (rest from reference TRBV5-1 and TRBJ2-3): KAGVTQTPRYLIKTRGQQVTLSCSPISGHRSVSWYQQTPGQGLQFLFEYFSETQRNKGNFPGRFSGRQFSNSRSEMNVSTLELGDSALYLCASSLGRVMTDTQYFGPGTRLTVL.

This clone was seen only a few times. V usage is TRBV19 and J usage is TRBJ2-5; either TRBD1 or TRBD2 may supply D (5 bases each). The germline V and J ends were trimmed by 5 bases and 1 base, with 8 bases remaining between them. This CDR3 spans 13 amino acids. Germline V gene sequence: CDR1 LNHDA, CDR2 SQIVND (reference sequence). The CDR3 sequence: CASSVGTQETQYF. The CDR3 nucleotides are TGTGCCAGTAGTGTAGGGACCCAAGAGACCCAGTACTTC.

The CDR3 reads CASSVIGTSTDTQYF. The CDR3 bases are TGTGCCAGCAGCGTGATCGGCACTAGCACAGATACGCAGTATTTT. The chain joins TRBV9 to TRBJ2-3; D gene unclear. V was shortened by 2 bases and J by 0 bases, with 10 bases between the two germline ends. CDR1 and CDR2 from the germline V gene are SGDLS and YYNGEE. The CDR3 runs to 15 residues.

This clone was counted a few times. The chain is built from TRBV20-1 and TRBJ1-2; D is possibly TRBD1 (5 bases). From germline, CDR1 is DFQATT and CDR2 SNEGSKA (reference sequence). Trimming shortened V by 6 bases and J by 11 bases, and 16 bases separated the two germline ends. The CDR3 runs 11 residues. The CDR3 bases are TGCAGTGCAAGGGGCTGGGGCCCATACACCTTC. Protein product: CSARGWGPYTF.